The 15 T cell receptor beta chains given below trace back to one sample, sequenced in a study of identical twins (dated by TCRdb to about 2016). The library was generated by 5' RACE. Sequenced on an Illumina HiSeq 2000. TCRdb handled the public reads itself, with Q25 trimming in fastp and clone calling in MiXCR, and kept productive beta chains. Each entry merges the rows of one CDR3 protein and shows their most common DNA and genes. The sample contains roughly 710,000 distinct CDR3 sequences, around 6% of them found a single time. The biggest ten clones account for approximately 2% of the sample. The specimen was naive T cells sorted from blood. Reading the label with the study, this specimen's cell subset or site is: cells isolated with a human naive T-cell isolation kit. Receptors originate from a man younger than 35 in good health.

This clonotype was recorded many times. The chain links TRBV7-2 to TRBJ2-7; D possibly corresponds to TRBD1 (6 bases). This CDR3 contains 16 residues. Germline lookup yields CDR1 SGHTA and CDR2 FQGNSA. Trimming pared 3 bases from V and 7 bases from J, leaving 22 bases between. This CDR3 is CASSFPLLDRPGEQYF. For the CDR3, the DNA is TGTGCCAGCAGCTTTCCCTTACTAGACAGGCCGGGGGAGCAGTACTTC. The full variable domain, its missing parts supplied by reference TRBV7-2 and TRBJ2-7, is GAGVSQSPSNKVTEKGKDVELRCDPISGHTALYWYRQSLGQGLEFLIYFQGNSAPDKSGLPSDRFSAERTGGSVSTLTIQRTQQEDSAVYLCASSFPLLDRPGEQYFGPGTRLTVT.

This clonotype was seen at least ten times. V is TRBV12-3 or TRBV12-4 and J is TRBJ2-1, with TRBD2 identical over 10 bases. This CDR3 is 12 amino acids long. Trimming removed 7 bases from V and 10 bases from J; junction bases left unmatched: 4. The chain's CDR3 is CASTLGLAEQFF. DNA for the CDR3: TGTGCCAGCACCCTGGGACTAGCGGAGCAGTTCTTC.

This clonotype came up a few times. The genes are TRBV6-1 and TRBJ1-6; 7 bases line up with TRBD1. Per the germline V gene, CDR1 is MNHNS and CDR2 is SASEGT. The CDR3 spans 16 residues. V shed 6 bases and J 5 bases; nucleotides not matched to a gene: 10. The CDR3 DNA reads as TGTGCCAGCAGCCGACCGCGACAGGGAGATAATTCACCCCTCCACTTT. It specifies CASSRPRQGDNSPLHF.

This rearrangement joins TRBV9 to TRBJ1-1; perhaps TRBD1 as D (6 bases). Trimming pared 1 base from V and 7 bases from J, leaving 14 bases between. Germline assignment: CDR1 SGDLS and CDR2 YYNGEE. CDR3 length: 14 residues. The CDR3 nucleotides are TGTGCCAGCAGCGTATGGGAGGCCAGGGGTGAAGCTTTCTTT. Its protein product is CASSVWEARGEAFF. Full variable domain (remainder filled in from reference TRBV9 and TRBJ1-1): DSGVTQTPKHLITATGQRVTLRCSPRSGDLSVYWYQQSLDQGLQFLIQYYNGEERAKGNILERFSAQQFPDLHSELNLSSLELGDSALYFCASSVWEARGEAFFGQGTRLTVV.

V is TRBV15 and J is TRBJ2-7, with TRBD2 as a possible D gene (5 bases). The CDR3 is 16 amino acids. Trimming removed 0 bases from V and 0 bases from J, with 12 bases in between. The germline CDR1 and CDR2 sequences are LNHNV and YYDKDF (reference sequence). The CDR3 sequence: CATSRDGAEDSYEQYV. CDR3 nucleotides: TGTGCCACCAGCAGAGATGGAGCGGAGGACTCCTACGAGCAGTACGTC.

This clonotype showed up many times. CDR3 sequence: CSASARDSLFYEQYF. The CDR3 nucleotides read TGCAGTGCTAGTGCCCGGGACAGCCTTTTCTACGAGCAGTACTTC. V gene TRBV20-1 combines with J gene TRBJ2-7; 7 bases match TRBD1. J lost 3 bases, V lost 3 bases, and 11 bases had no gene match. CDR1 DFQATT and CDR2 SNEGSKA come from the germline V gene (reference sequence). This CDR3 contains 15 residues.

The J gene is TRBJ1-4, the V gene TRBV20-1; D is uncertain. Germline values: CDR1 DFQATT, CDR2 SNEGSKA (reference sequence). This CDR3 comprises 13 residues. Trimming took off 1 base at V and 5 bases at J, with 8 bases between the two ends. The CDR3 spells CSARALGNEKLFF. The CDR3 nucleotides read TGCAGTGCTAGAGCCCTTGGGAATGAAAAACTGTTTTTT.

V is TRBV5-1 and J is TRBJ2-3, with TRBD2 matching 9 bases. Trimming took 2 bases from V and 0 from J; bases not matched to a gene: 7. CDR1 and CDR2 from the germline V gene are SGHRS and YFSETQ. CDR3 length equals 17 residues. CDR3 protein: CASSLFLAGPSTDTQYF. The CDR3 DNA follows: TGCGCCAGCAGCTTATTCCTAGCGGGACCGAGCACAGATACGCAGTATTTT.

This clonotype appeared many times. The DNA of the CDR3 is TGTGCCAGCCATGGTTCTGGTGGCTACACCTTC. The encoded protein is CASHGSGGYTF. The rearrangement joins TRBV12-3 or TRBV12-4 to TRBJ1-2; D call uncertain. The germline V and J ends were trimmed by 8 bases and 7 bases, with 11 bases remaining between them. CDR3 size: 11 residues.

This sequence joins TRBV5-1 and TRBJ1-5; no firm D call. Germline V gene sequence: CDR1 SGHRS, CDR2 YFSETQ. V lost 3 bases and J lost 6, with 16 bases in between. CDR3 length equals 15 residues. The CDR3: CASSSAGAVGQPQHF. In DNA form, the CDR3 reads TGCGCCAGCAGCTCGGCGGGAGCCGTGGGTCAGCCCCAGCATTTT.

The table lists this clonotype with many counts. The chain links TRBV12-3 or TRBV12-4 to TRBJ1-5; tentatively, D is TRBD1 (5 bases). V was shortened by 4 bases and J by 0 bases, with 10 bases between the two germline ends. The length of the CDR3 is 15 residues. DNA of the CDR3: TGTGCCAGCAGTTCCGGGGCCTTTAGCAATCAGCCCCAGCATTTT. Protein product: CASSSGAFSNQPQHF.

A few counts support this clonotype. The chain couples TRBV11-1 to TRBJ2-5; D unclear. V was shortened by 5 bases and J by 8 bases, with 12 bases between the two germline ends. CDR1 SGHAT and CDR2 FQDESV come from the germline V gene (reference sequence). This CDR3 is built from 12 residues. CDR3 in DNA: TGTGCCAGCAGCCCTGATCGGGCTACCCAGTACTTC. Translation: CASSPDRATQYF.

The V and J genes are TRBV6-1 and TRBJ2-1, with D possibly matching TRBD1 (5 bases). V was trimmed by 6 bases and J by 9 bases, leaving 9 bases between them. Germline V gives CDR1 MNHNS, CDR2 SASEGT. This CDR3 is built from 11 residues. The CDR3 reads CASRWQGEQFF. The CDR3 coding sequence is TGTGCCAGCAGGTGGCAGGGTGAGCAGTTCTTC.

V is TRBV6-1 and J is TRBJ2-2, with 7 bases lining up with TRBD1. V was clipped by 8 bases and J by 7 bases; unmatched bases: 22. This CDR3 has 18 amino acids. Germline assignment: CDR1 MNHNS and CDR2 SASEGT. CDR3 sequence: CASQVRTLQGSLNGELFF. As DNA, the CDR3 is TGTGCCAGCCAAGTCCGAACCTTACAGGGGTCCTTAAACGGGGAGCTGTTTTTT.

This clonotype has just a few counts. The CDR3 is CASSLGFVGQNSDTQYF. The CDR3, as DNA: TGCGCCAGCAGCTTGGGGTTTGTGGGACAGAACTCAGATACGCAGTATTTT. The chain couples TRBV5-1 to TRBJ2-3; 7 nucleotides agree with TRBD1. Germline-derived CDR1 and CDR2 are SGHRS and YFSETQ. CDR3 length equals 17 residues. V lost 0 bases, J lost 4 bases, and 11 bases stayed unmatched.